This is a list of T cell receptor beta chains from one sample in a study of CD8 T cells in Susac syndrome. TCRdb used MiXCR to reprocess the immunoSEQ multiplex PCR reads, holding one entry per CDR3 protein. The sample contains about 200,000 distinct CDR3 sequences, more than 90% of which appear only once. The sample consisted of CD4+ T cells from PBMCs. Receptors were obtained from a human donor with multiple sclerosis. Each CDR3 is given with its conserved first and last residue. A D gene is named only where the DNA matches it firmly. Size is stated for part of the rows, as once, few or many counts, or as a class when the clone is expanded.

CDR3aa	CDR3nt	v_gene	j_gene	abundance	d_gene
CASSNVQGSGNTIYF	TGTGCCAGCAGCAACGTACAGGGCTCTGGAAACACCATATATTTT	TRBV6-6	TRBJ1-3	-	-
CASSAGTAYEQYF	TGTGCCAGCAGTGCCGGGACAGCTTACGAGCAGTACTTC	TRBV25-1	TRBJ2-7	-	TRBD1
CASSEVGGRLYGYTF	TGTGCCAGCAGTGAGGTGGGGGGCCGGCTCTATGGCTACACCTTC	TRBV2	TRBJ1-2	-	-
CSARDQVGEETQYF	TGCAGTGCTAGAGATCAGGTGGGGGAAGAGACCCAGTACTTC	TRBV20-1	TRBJ2-5	-	-
CAWREQGSGGYTF	TGTGCCTGGAGAGAACAGGGTTCAGGGGGCTACACCTTC	TRBV30	TRBJ1-2	once	-
CASSPQIGTIYEQYF	TGCGCCAGCAGCCCTCAGATCGGAACAATCTACGAGCAGTACTTC	TRBV4-1	TRBJ2-7	-	-
CAWSRRYGYTF	TGTGCCTGGTCCCGCCGGTACGGCTACACCTTC	TRBV30	TRBJ1-2	-	-
CAWAGLDGNIQYF	TGTGCCTGGGCGGGACTAGATGGGAACATTCAGTACTTC	TRBV30	TRBJ2-4	-	TRBD2
CASSLPTSAYNEQFF	TGTGCCAGCAGTTTACCGACTTCCGCCTACAATGAGCAGTTCTTC	TRBV12-3/TRBV12-4	TRBJ2-1	-	-
CASSSDQAPAVAFF	TGTGCCAGCAGTTCCGATCAAGCGCCCGCGGTGGCTTTCTTT	TRBV27	TRBJ1-1	-	-
CASSPDYSYEQYF	TGTGCCAGCAGTCCCGACTACTCCTACGAGCAGTACTTC	TRBV3-1	TRBJ2-7	-	-
CSAGQGVDQPQHF	TGCAGCGCAGGACAGGGGGTGGATCAGCCCCAGCATTTT	TRBV20-1	TRBJ1-5	-	TRBD1
CAIRGPVGETQYF	TGTGCCATCAGGGGCCCGGTGGGAGAGACCCAGTACTTC	TRBV10-3	TRBJ2-5	-	-
CSARGTIEETQYF	TGCAGTGCTAGGGGGACTATTGAAGAGACCCAGTACTTC	TRBV20-1	TRBJ2-5	-	TRBD2
CATSDPSTGTDTQYF	TGTGCCACCAGTGATCCCTCGACCGGAACAGATACGCAGTATTTT	TRBV24-1	TRBJ2-3	once	-
CASSPRQRGINEQFF	TGTGCCAGCAGCCCCCGCCAGCGGGGGATAAATGAGCAGTTCTTC	TRBV3-1	TRBJ2-1	-	TRBD2
CASSSFTSGRAGEQFF	TGTGCCAGCAGCTCCTTCACTAGCGGGAGGGCCGGTGAGCAGTTCTTC	TRBV5-6	TRBJ2-1	-	TRBD2
CASSPAGPQNIQYF	TGTGCCAGCAGCCCGGCCGGGCCCCAAAACATTCAGTACTTC	TRBV14	TRBJ2-4	-	-
CASSQTGLASREQYF	TGCGCCAGCAGCCAAACGGGACTAGCGAGTCGGGAGCAGTACTTC	TRBV4-1	TRBJ2-7	once	TRBD2
CAWISNPYNSPLHF	TGTGCCTGGATTTCTAACCCCTATAATTCACCCCTCCACTTT	TRBV30	TRBJ1-6	-	-
CASSLAQWGYTF	TGTGCCAGCAGCTTAGCTCAATGGGGCTACACCTTC	TRBV13	TRBJ1-2	-	-
CASSQVGSPGNEQFF	TGTGCCAGCAGCCAAGTTGGGAGTCCCGGGAATGAGCAGTTCTTC	TRBV3-1	TRBJ2-1	-	-
CASSQVFGPSYNEQFF	TGTGCCAGCAGCCAAGTGTTCGGGCCCTCCTACAATGAGCAGTTCTTC	TRBV4-2	TRBJ2-1	-	-
CASKPTENYGYTF	TGTGCCAGTAAACCAACAGAGAACTATGGCTACACCTTC	TRBV19	TRBJ1-2	-	-
CASSLLVNAEAFF	TGTGCCAGCAGCCTATTGGTCAACGCTGAAGCTTTCTTT	TRBV3-1	TRBJ1-1	-	-
CASSQGLGTSGRSEQYF	TGTGCCAGCAGCCAAGGACTAGGGACTAGCGGGAGGTCCGAGCAGTACTTC	TRBV3-1	TRBJ2-7	-	TRBD2
CASSQEAGQGATDTQYF	TGCGCCAGCAGCCAAGAGGCGGGACAGGGGGCCACAGATACGCAGTATTTT	TRBV4-1	TRBJ2-3	-	TRBD1
CATSSGRVEAFF	TGTGCCACCAGCAGCGGACGGGTTGAAGCTTTCTTT	TRBV15	TRBJ1-1	-	-
CASSHRAGVGYTF	TGTGCCAGCAGCCACAGGGCTGGTGTGGGCTACACCTTC	TRBV12-3/TRBV12-4	TRBJ1-2	-	-
CSARQTDTQYF	TGCAGTGCTCGCCAAACAGATACGCAGTATTTT	TRBV20-1	TRBJ2-3	-	-
CASSSTGARYEQYF	TGCGCCAGCAGCTCAACGGGAGCCAGGTACGAGCAGTACTTC	TRBV5-1	TRBJ2-7	once	-
CASSQGDFGELFF	TGTGCCAGCAGCCAGGGGGACTTCGGGGAGCTGTTTTTT	TRBV3-1	TRBJ2-2	-	-
CATSDPAGTANEQFF	TGTGCCACCAGTGACCCCGCCGGGACAGCCAATGAGCAGTTCTTC	TRBV24-1	TRBJ2-1	-	TRBD1
CASMRQGRAETQYF	TGTGCCAGCATGAGACAGGGCCGAGCGGAGACCCAGTACTTC	TRBV11-2	TRBJ2-5	-	TRBD1
CASSIRDLANTQYF	TGTGCCAGCAGCATCCGGGACTTAGCGAACACGCAGTATTTT	TRBV2	TRBJ2-3	-	-